This TCR beta chain stems from a study of T-cell memory formation after mild COVID-19. Study-level findings and limits: CD4+ contracting clones lay mainly in CM and EM, CD8+ ones in EMRA.

In TCRdb, the 5' RACE reads were re-called with MiXCR into one record per CDR3 protein. The data contain about 110,000 distinct CDR3 sequences, approximately 15% of them singletons. This clonotype appeared many times. Its antigen remains unidentified. J lost 5 bases, V lost 2 bases, and 5 bases had no gene match. Germline CDR1 SGHRS, CDR2 YFSETQ. The CDR3 has 15 amino acids. The sequencing input was PBMCs or a T cell subset sorted from them (not recorded which). The receptor was derived from a young man who had mild COVID-19 (a few samples of this study predate the infection). Cell type and time point are not known. This chain links TRBV5-1 with TRBJ2-1, with 9 nucleotides matching TRBD1. This chain's CDR3 is CASSFSGTGNNEQFF. The DNA of the CDR3 is TGCGCCAGCAGCTTTTCCGGGACAGGGAACAATGAGCAGTTCTTC. Full variable domain (missing parts from reference TRBV5-1 and TRBJ2-1): KAGVTQTPRYLIKTRGQQVTLSCSPISGHRSVSWYQQTPGQGLQFLFEYFSETQRNKGNFPGRFSGRQFSNSRSEMNVSTLELGDSALYLCASSFSGTGNNEQFFGPGTRLTVL.